Listed below are T cell receptor beta chains from one sample, sequenced in a study of beta chain features in type 1 diabetes. Profiled with immunoSEQ multiplex PCR; TCRdb holds only in-frame clones, not every one. The data show roughly 150,000 clones, about 9% seen once. Material for sequencing was central memory CD4+ T cells from blood. These receptors all come from a woman in her 30s with type 1 diabetes. The CDR3 runs from the conserved cysteine through the conserved F or W. A D gene is named only where the DNA matches it firmly. Clone size, where shown, is once, few, many, or a class for clones that have expanded.

abundance: few
j_gene: TRBJ2-7
v_gene: TRBV5-6
d_gene: TRBD1
CDR3aa: CASSLAQGAYYEQYF
CDR3nt: TGTGCCAGCAGCTTGGCTCAGGGGGCCTACTACGAGCAGTACTTC

abundance: few
j_gene: TRBJ2-2
v_gene: TRBV7-9
d_gene: -
CDR3aa: CASSLNPGELFF
CDR3nt: TGTGCCAGCAGCTTAAATCCAGGGGAGCTGTTTTTT

abundance: few
j_gene: TRBJ1-1
v_gene: TRBV5-1
d_gene: TRBD1
CDR3aa: CASSWTGDTEAFF
CDR3nt: TGCGCCAGCAGCTGGACAGGGGACACTGAAGCTTTCTTT

abundance: few
j_gene: TRBJ2-1
v_gene: TRBV5-1
d_gene: -
CDR3aa: CASSLASSSSYNEQFF
CDR3nt: TGCGCCAGCAGCTTGGCCTCGTCCAGCTCCTACAATGAGCAGTTCTTC

abundance: few
j_gene: TRBJ1-5
v_gene: TRBV19
d_gene: TRBD1
CDR3aa: CASSGTGGNQPQHF
CDR3nt: TGTGCCAGTAGTGGCACAGGGGGAAATCAGCCCCAGCATTTT

abundance: few
j_gene: TRBJ2-1
v_gene: TRBV9
d_gene: TRBD1
CDR3aa: CASSWGTGYDEQFF
CDR3nt: TGTGCCAGCAGCTGGGGGACAGGGTACGATGAGCAGTTCTTC

abundance: many
j_gene: TRBJ2-7
v_gene: TRBV7-8
d_gene: -
CDR3aa: CASSPRRGLPNEQYF
CDR3nt: TGTGCCAGCAGCCCAAGACGGGGACTCCCCAACGAGCAGTACTTC

abundance: few
j_gene: TRBJ1-2
v_gene: TRBV30
d_gene: -
CDR3aa: CAWSVGGSSYGYTF
CDR3nt: TGTGCCTGGAGTGTTGGCGGATCTTCCTATGGCTACACCTTC

abundance: few
j_gene: TRBJ2-7
v_gene: TRBV7-9
d_gene: TRBD2
CDR3aa: CASSPRLAPYEQYF
CDR3nt: TGTGCCAGCAGCCCAAGACTAGCACCCTACGAGCAGTACTTC

abundance: few
j_gene: TRBJ2-1
v_gene: TRBV11-3
d_gene: TRBD1
CDR3aa: CASSSRTGGYNEQFF
CDR3nt: TGTGCCAGCAGCTCGAGGACAGGAGGCTACAATGAGCAGTTCTTC

abundance: -
j_gene: TRBJ2-1
v_gene: TRBV11-1
d_gene: -
CDR3aa: CASSSPLSLGSYEQFF
CDR3nt: TGTGCCAGCAGCTCGCCACTTAGTTTGGGCTCGTATGAGCAGTTCTTC

abundance: few
j_gene: TRBJ1-4
v_gene: TRBV15
d_gene: TRBD1
CDR3aa: CATSRGTGVREKLFF
CDR3nt: TGTGCCACCAGCAGAGGGACAGGGGTTCGTGAAAAACTGTTTTTT